This T cell receptor beta chain emerged from a study of T cell responses to AZD1222 COVID-19 vaccine (dated by TCRdb to about 2021). Context from the whole study: Because spike-specific TCR depth and breadth did not differ between the two schedules, AZD1222 recipients who got a second dose at roughly 4 weeks were pooled with those who got a second dose at roughly 12 weeks. TCR sequencing was performed for 230 to 250 trial participants, of whom roughly 200 were given two doses of AZD1222 and around 25 were given two doses of MenACWY control vaccine. Trial participants were enrolled by age into subgroups of 18-55, 56-69 and 70-plus years, and around 150, 29 and 61 TCR-sequenced participants, respectively, were included in these subgroups.

For CDR1 and CDR2, the germline V gene lists SGHAT and FQNNGV. Trimming accounts for 3 bases at V and 4 bases at J, while the number of junction bases matched to no gene is 7. The CDR3 runs 15 residues from the cysteine to the phenylalanine. Just the 45-base CDR3 DNA is kept, in frame starting at base 1. The label giving this sample's time point can be read as: baseline before first vaccination. Vaccinee samples were obtained from the UK trials COV001 and COV002, which included a single-blind randomized controlled phase 2/3 trial of AZD1222 (ChAdOx1 nCoV-19) in healthy adults. For TCRbeta chain sequencing, PBMC samples were collected from trial participants at day 0 and at day 28 after the second dose. The CDR3 regions of human TCRbeta chains were analyzed by immunosequencing. For the original study's pipeline: Repertoire TCRs were checked for matches against a reference library of SARS-CoV-2-specific TCRs that had been generated using the MIRA antigen-specificity platform. Breadth was defined as the fraction of unique TCRs that were SARS-CoV-2-associated. Depth was defined as the fraction of total T cells that were SARS-CoV-2-associated. Using the MIRA data, each spike-specific TCR was mapped to the spike region that the TCR reacts to and placed in a CD4 or CD8 class. Log10-transformed breadth and depth values were compared by one-way ANOVA with Sidak's multiple comparisons tests. TCRdb re-hosts the immuneACCESS table, in-frame sequences only. Its copies lack some clones; in the studies checked, an unresolved V gene accounts for under half of them, and the cause for the rest is not known. Clonal size and the V and J genes are those of that table, whereas D and trimming came from the DNA. The sample includes around 140,000 clones, with around nine tenths observed a single time. The ten largest clones capture more than 3.5% of the sample.

Note on this clone: The target of this receptor is not known. Nothing much larger sits one base from this clone, and base qualities are not available.

The full study reports these points: In the small 56-69-year group, the increase in depth fell short of significance, most likely because of low power. Conclusions about previously exposed vaccinees are limited, since just five or six AZD1222 recipients were seropositive for SARS-CoV-2 at baseline. CD4 TCRs associated with the vaccine covered the entire spike protein, and the dominant responses were in regions 160-218 and 743-854. Participants were mostly white British and included more females than males, and it was suggested by the authors that clonal diversity may have been underestimated. Nearly half of unique spike-specific TCRs reportedly recognized epitopes outside regions mutated in the B.1.351 and B.1.1.7 variants. After two AZD1222 doses, spike-specific TCR breadth and depth were significantly higher than at day 0 and than in MenACWY recipients. Because no samples from the day 14 peak response were available, repertoires could be characterized only after the peak T cell response.

The clonotype was recovered from an adult in good health. The chain is encoded by TRBV11-2 joined to TRBJ1-2, with 8 bases aligning to TRBD1. Sequencing was performed on peripheral blood, taken on day 0 of AZD1222 vaccination. The nucleotides are TGTGCCAGCAGCTTGGCCATACAGGGGGTCTATGGCTACACCTTC. Protein translation: CASSLAIQGVYGYTF.